The source of this T cell receptor (beta chain) is a study of response to subunit inactivated influenza vaccine. Study results and caveats: With each seasonal influenza vaccination, the authors suggested, few new T cells are recruited.

As for this clonotype: Its antigen remains unidentified.

Each CDR3 protein gets one entry after TCRdb re-called the RT-PCR reads with MiXCR. Of around 750,000 distinct CDR3 sequences in the sample, 21% were seen once. Trimming stripped 0 bases from V and 6 bases from J, with 14 bases between. Germline assignment: CDR1 SGHVS and CDR2 FNYEAQ. There are 16 residues in the CDR3. The sequences come from PBMCs from blood, collected 5 days after vaccination. The J gene is TRBJ2-2, the V gene TRBV7-6, with D possibly TRBD2 on 5 matching bases. This TCR was sampled from a man in his forties or fifties who received an inactivated influenza vaccine. This chain's CDR3 is CASSLASGEVAGELFF. As DNA, the CDR3 is TGTGCCAGCAGCTTAGCTTCCGGGGAAGTGGCCGGGGAGCTGTTTTTT.